This TCR beta chain was found in a study of PD-L1 blockade in urothelial cancer. Background on the study: At 3 weeks (second dose) and 6 weeks after starting treatment, blood was analyzed. Typically, measured as a median, blood samples had more than 110,000 T cells. Findings and limits, study-wide: Below-median blood TCR clonality before treatment forecast better survival.

As concerns this clone: Its antigen remains unknown.

Looked up from germline, CDR1 is SGHRS and CDR2 is YFSETQ. V gave up 3 bases and J gave up 3 bases; unmatched junction bases: 6. This CDR3 has 16 amino acids. Every PCR received spiked-in synthetic TCR analog templates. Produced via immunoSEQ multiplex PCR; TCRdb's table is partial and in-frame only. Of roughly 39,000 clones in the sample, 80% to 90% were seen once. The input for sequencing was PBMCs, taken around atezolizumab (anti-PD-L1) treatment. This clonotype was sampled from a man in his sixties with urothelial cancer. V gene TRBV5-1 combines with J gene TRBJ2-1, with 10 positions matching TRBD2. Here the CDR3 reads CASSSLLAGIYNEQFF. CDR3 DNA: TGCGCCAGCAGCTCCTTACTAGCGGGAATCTACAATGAGCAGTTCTTC. The entire variable domain, with the rest obtained from reference TRBV5-1 and TRBJ2-1, is as follows: KAGVTQTPRYLIKTRGQQVTLSCSPISGHRSVSWYQQTPGQGLQFLFEYFSETQRNKGNFPGRFSGRQFSNSRSEMNVSTLELGDSALYLCASSSLLAGIYNEQFFGPGTRLTVL.